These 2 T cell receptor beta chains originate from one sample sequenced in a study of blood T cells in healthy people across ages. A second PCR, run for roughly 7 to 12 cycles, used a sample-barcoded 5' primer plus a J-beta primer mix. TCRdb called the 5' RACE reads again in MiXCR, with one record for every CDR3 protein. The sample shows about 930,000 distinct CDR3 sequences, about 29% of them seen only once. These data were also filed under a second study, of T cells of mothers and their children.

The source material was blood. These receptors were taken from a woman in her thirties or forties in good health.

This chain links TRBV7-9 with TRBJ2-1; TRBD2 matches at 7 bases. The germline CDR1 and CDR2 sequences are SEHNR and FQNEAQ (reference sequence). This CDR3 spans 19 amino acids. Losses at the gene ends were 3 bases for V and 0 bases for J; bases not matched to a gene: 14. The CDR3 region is CASSFQGGSGPSSYNEQFF. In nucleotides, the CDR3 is TGTGCCAGCAGCTTTCAAGGAGGTAGCGGGCCGAGCTCCTACAATGAGCAGTTCTTC.

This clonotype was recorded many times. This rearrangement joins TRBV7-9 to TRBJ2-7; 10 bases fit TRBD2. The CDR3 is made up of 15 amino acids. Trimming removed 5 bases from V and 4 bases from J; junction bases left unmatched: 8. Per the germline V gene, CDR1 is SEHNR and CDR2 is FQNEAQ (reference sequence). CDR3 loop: CASSPRLAGLYEQYF. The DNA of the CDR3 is TGTGCCAGCAGCCCTCGACTAGCGGGCTTATACGAGCAGTACTTC.